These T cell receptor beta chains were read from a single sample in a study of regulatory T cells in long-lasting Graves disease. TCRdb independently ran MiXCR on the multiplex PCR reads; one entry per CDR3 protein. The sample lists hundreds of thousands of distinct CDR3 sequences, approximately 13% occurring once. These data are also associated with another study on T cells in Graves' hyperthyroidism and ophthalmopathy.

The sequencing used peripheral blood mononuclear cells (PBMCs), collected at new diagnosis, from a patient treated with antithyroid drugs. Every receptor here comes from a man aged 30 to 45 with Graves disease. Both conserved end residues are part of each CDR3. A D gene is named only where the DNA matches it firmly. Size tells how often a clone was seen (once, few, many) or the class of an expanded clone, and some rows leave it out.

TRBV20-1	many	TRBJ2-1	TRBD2	TGCAGTGCTAGTCCCCTTCTTCCTAGCGGGAGGGTAGGGCAGTTCTTC	CSASPLLPSGRVGQFF
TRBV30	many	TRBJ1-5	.	TGTGCCTGGAGTGTACGAGGAGGTCAGCCCCAGCATTTT	CAWSVRGGQPQHF
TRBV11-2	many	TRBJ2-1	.	TGTGCCAGCAGCTTAGATCGAGGTGTAATAGACGATGAGCAGTTCTTC	CASSLDRGVIDDEQFF
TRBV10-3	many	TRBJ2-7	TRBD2	TGTGCCACCCTAGCCGATAGCGGGAGGAACAACGAGCAGTACTTC	CATLADSGRNNEQYF
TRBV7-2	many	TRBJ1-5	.	TGTGCCAGCAGCCTAAGTGGGGCGTGGGGCAATCAGCCCCAGCATTTT	CASSLSGAWGNQPQHF
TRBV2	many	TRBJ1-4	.	TGTGCCAGCAGTGAAGCGCTGGGGTCCGAAAAACTGTTTTTT	CASSEALGSEKLFF
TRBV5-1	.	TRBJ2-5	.	TGCGCCAGCAGCTTGTTTACAGGAGAGACCCAGTACTTC	CASSLFTGETQYF
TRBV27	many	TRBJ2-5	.	TGTGCCAGCAGTTTATCCAGGGTTGAAGAGACCCAGTACTTC	CASSLSRVEETQYF
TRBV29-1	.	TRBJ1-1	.	TGCAGCGTTGATACGGGGAACACTGGAGCTTTCTTT	CSVDTGNTGAFF
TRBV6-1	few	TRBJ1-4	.	TGTGCCAGCAGTACCGGGGGGGAAGATGAAAAACTGTTTTTT	CASSTGGEDEKLFF
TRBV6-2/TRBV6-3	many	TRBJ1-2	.	TGTGCCAGCAGTTACTCCGCGGGGGGGAACTATGGCTACACCTTC	CASSYSAGGNYGYTF
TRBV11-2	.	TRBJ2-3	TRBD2	TGTGCCAGCAGCTCCCCCCTGAAGCGGGGGAAAGATACGCAGTATTTT	CASSSPLKRGKDTQYF
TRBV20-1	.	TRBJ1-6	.	TGCAGTCCTTCCACCGGGGATAATTCACCCCTCCACTTT	CSPSTGDNSPLHF
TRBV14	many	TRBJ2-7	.	TGTGCCAGCAGCCAAGGTAGCTCTCTTCCCTACGAGCAGTACTTC	CASSQGSSLPYEQYF
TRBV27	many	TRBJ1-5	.	TGTGCCAGCACGCGAGAGACTCAGGGCCAGAGCAATCAGCCCCAGCATTTT	CASTRETQGQSNQPQHF
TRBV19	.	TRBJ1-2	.	TGTGCCAGTAGTACATCCACCGGGACGGCCTATGGCTACACCTTC	CASSTSTGTAYGYTF
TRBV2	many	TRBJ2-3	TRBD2	TGTGCCAGCAGTCAGCGGGAGGCAGATACGCAGTATTTT	CASSQREADTQYF
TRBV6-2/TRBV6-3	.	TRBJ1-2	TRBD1	TGTGCCAGCAGATCGGGACAGGCGATCTATGGCTACACCTTC	CASRSGQAIYGYTF
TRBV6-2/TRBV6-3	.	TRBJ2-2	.	TGTGCCAGCAGTTACTTGTCGGGGGTCGGGGAGCTGTTTTTT	CASSYLSGVGELFF
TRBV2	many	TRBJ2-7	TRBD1	TGTGCCAGCAGCCCGGACAGGGGCTACGAGCAGTACTTC	CASSPDRGYEQYF
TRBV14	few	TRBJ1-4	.	TGTGCCAGCAGCCCCGGCCGCCTTTGGGAAAAACTGTTTTTT	CASSPGRLWEKLFF
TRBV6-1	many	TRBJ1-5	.	TGTGCCAGCAGCTCCGATCAGCCCCAGCATTTT	CASSSDQPQHF
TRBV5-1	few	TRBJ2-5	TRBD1	TGCGCCAGCAGCCTTACAGGGGGCCAAATCATCCTAGAGACCCAGTACTTC	CASSLTGGQIILETQYF
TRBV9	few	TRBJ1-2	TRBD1	TGTGCCAGCAGGACAGGGGAACTTCAAGGCTACACCTTC	CASRTGELQGYTF
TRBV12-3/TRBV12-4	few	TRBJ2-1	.	TGTGCCAGCAGTTGGGAAGACTATGGTCCCCCCAATGAGCAGTTCTTC	CASSWEDYGPPNEQFF
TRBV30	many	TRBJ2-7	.	TGTGCCTGGAGTATAAGGGTCTCCTACGAGCAGTACTTC	CAWSIRVSYEQYF
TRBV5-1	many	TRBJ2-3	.	TGCGCCAGCAATGGGGAAACAGATACGCAGTATTTT	CASNGETDTQYF
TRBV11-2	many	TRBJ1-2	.	TGTGCCAGCAGCTTACAGGGAGGGTTGACTGTCTACACCTTC	CASSLQGGLTVYTF
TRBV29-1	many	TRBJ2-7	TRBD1	TGCAGCGTGACGGGGACAGCCTCCTACGAGCAGTACTTC	CSVTGTASYEQYF
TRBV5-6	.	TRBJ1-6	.	TGTGCCAGCAGCTTGGCCGCCGGGGATTCACCCCTCCACTTT	CASSLAAGDSPLHF
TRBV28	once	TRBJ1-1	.	TGTGCCAGCAGTTCCCACTCAGAGGCGCCCCGGGGATGGAACACTGAAGCTTTCTTT	CASSSHSEAPRGWNTEAFF
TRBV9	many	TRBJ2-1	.	TGTGCCAGCAGCGTATACGGGGGCAATGAGCAGTTCTTC	CASSVYGGNEQFF
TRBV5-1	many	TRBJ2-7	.	TGCGCCAGCAGCTTGGCGTCGGGGAATTGGGGTGAGCAGTACTTC	CASSLASGNWGEQYF
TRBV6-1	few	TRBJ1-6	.	TGTGCCAGCACCGGAGGTCGACGGAATAATTCACCCCTCCACTTT	CASTGGRRNNSPLHF
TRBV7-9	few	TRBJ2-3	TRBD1	TGTGCCAGCAGCCCCCCCCAGGGGGAGCGGAGGTGGGATACGCAGTATTTT	CASSPPQGERRWDTQYF
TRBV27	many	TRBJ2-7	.	TGTGCCAGCAGTTCGGTGGGATTTACCTACGAGCAGTACTTT	CASSSVGFTYEQYF
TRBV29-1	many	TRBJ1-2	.	TGCAGCGTTCGACACGGTGGCTACACCTTC	CSVRHGGYTF
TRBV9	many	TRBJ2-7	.	TGTGCCAGCAGCGTAGGCCTTCAGGCCCACGAGCAGTACTTC	CASSVGLQAHEQYF